One and the same sample provided the 11 T cell receptor beta chains below, sequenced in a study of blood T cell repertoires in COVID-19. The table came from immunoSEQ multiplex PCR; TCRdb's copy has only in-frame clones and leaves some out. The table has around 70,000 clones, 82% seen once. Sequencing input: peripheral blood. These receptors were taken from a man aged 60 to 75 with acute or convalescent COVID-19.

The V gene is TRBV25-1, the J gene TRBJ1-3; 9 bases match TRBD1. The CDR3 has 12 amino acids. Germline CDR1 reads MGHDK; CDR2 reads SYGVNS. Unmatched junction bases numbered 1, after V lost 8 bases and J lost 5 bases. This chain's CDR3 is CASGQGRNTIYF. For the CDR3, the DNA is TGTGCCAGCGGACAGGGGAGAAACACCATATATTTT. The variable domain in full, completed from reference TRBV25-1 and TRBJ1-3, reads EADIYQTPRYLVIGTGKKITLECSQTMGHDKMYWYQQDPGMELHLIHYSYGVNSTEKGDLSSESTVSRIRTEHFPLTLESARPSHTSQYLCASGQGRNTIYFGEGSWLTVV.

The J gene is TRBJ2-5, the V gene TRBV19; TRBD2 might be the D (5 bases). Germline loops: CDR1 LNHDA, CDR2 SQIVND (reference sequence). The CDR3 is made up of 14 amino acids. V was trimmed by 1 base and J by 9 bases, leaving 15 bases between them. The CDR3 sequence: CASSIGTRLRAQYF. The DNA for the CDR3 is TGTGCCAGTAGTATAGGAACGAGACTACGCGCCCAGTACTTC. Complete variable domain (other parts from reference TRBV19 and TRBJ2-5): DGGITQSPKYLFRKEGQNVTLSCEQNLNHDAMYWYRQDPGQGLRLIYYSQIVNDFQKGDIAEGYSVSREKKESFPLTVTSAQKNPTAFYLCASSIGTRLRAQYFGPGTRLLVL.

The CDR3 spells CAWSLQGGTEAFF. The CDR3 nucleotides read TGTGCCTGGAGTCTACAGGGGGGAACTGAAGCTTTCTTT. V is TRBV30 and J is TRBJ1-1; TRBD1 agrees at 8 bases. Germline values: CDR1 GTSNPN, CDR2 SVGIG (reference sequence). This CDR3 has 13 residues. The V gene end was trimmed by 2 bases and the J gene end by 5 bases; junction bases not matched to a gene: 4.

V usage is TRBV6-6 and J usage is TRBJ1-1; a possible D gene is TRBD1 (6 bases). The CDR3 covers 14 residues. CDR1 is MNHNY and CDR2 is SVGAGI in the germline V gene (reference sequence). The V gene lost 4 bases and the J gene lost 4 bases, with 13 bases spanning the gap. The CDR3 is CASSSGEGVTEAFF. For the CDR3, the DNA is TGTGCCAGCAGTTCAGGGGAAGGGGTCACTGAAGCTTTCTTT.

This sequence joins TRBV18 and TRBJ2-7, with 8 bases that match TRBD2. With 2 bases clipped from V and 6 bases from J, the junction kept 9 bases outside the gene matches. The germline gives CDR1 KGHSH, CDR2 LQKENI. This CDR3 is built from 15 residues. The CDR3 loop reads CASSPVGGGQSEQYV. Here the CDR3 DNA reads TGTGCCAGCTCACCAGTGGGCGGGGGGCAATCCGAGCAGTACGTC.

The chain carries TRBV5-3 and TRBJ1-6, with a tentative D call TRBD1 (5 bases). TRBV5-3 is an open reading frame whose function is uncertain. The V gene lost 0 bases and the J gene lost 5 bases, with 12 bases spanning the gap. The CDR3 is 16 residues long. This chain's CDR3 is CARSLEARVDNSPLHF. The CDR3 bases are TGTGCCAGAAGCTTGGAAGCCAGGGTAGATAATTCACCCCTCCACTTT.

The chain joins TRBV5-6 to TRBJ1-2; TRBD1 matches at 9 bases. The CDR3 sequence is 14 residues long. With 4 bases clipped from V and 6 bases from J, the junction kept 7 bases outside the gene matches. Germline CDR1 SGHDT, CDR2 YYEEEE. The CDR3: CASSLGTGSNGYTF. The CDR3 nucleotides are TGTGCCAGCAGCCTAGGGACAGGGTCCAATGGCTACACCTTC.

This clone occurred once. V and J are TRBV5-4 and TRBJ1-6; 8 nucleotides match TRBD1. This CDR3 has 15 amino acids. The J segment lost 8 bases and the V segment lost 0 bases, leaving 4 bases of the junction unmatched. CDR1 is SGHNT, CDR2 YYREEE, per germline (reference sequence). The CDR3 sequence is CASSLAGTGYSPLHF. The DNA of the CDR3 is TGTGCCAGCAGCTTGGCCGGGACAGGATATTCACCCCTCCACTTT.

The chain joins TRBV25-1 to TRBJ1-4, with D tentatively TRBD1 (6 bases). In germline, CDR1 is MGHDK, CDR2 SYGVNS. The CDR3 runs 17 residues. Deletions cut 5 bases from V and 4 bases from J, with 20 bases between. CDR3 coding DNA: TGTGCCAGCAGTACCAACCGCAGGGGTGAGGTTAATGAAAAACTGTTTTTT. This sequence encodes CASSTNRRGEVNEKLFF.

This chain links TRBV7-7 with TRBJ1-1; D is undetermined. Germline V gene lookup returns CDR1 SSHAT and CDR2 FNYEAQ (reference sequence). This CDR3 contains 19 residues. The V gene lost 3 bases and the J gene lost 3 bases, with 26 bases spanning the gap. CDR3 coding DNA: TGTGCCAGCAGCTTTGGAGAAAACGACGAAGGTTTTGTTTACACTGAAGCTTTCTTT. This translates into CASSFGENDEGFVYTEAFF.

This clone appeared many times. The CDR3 region has the DNA TGTGCCAGCAGTGCGTACAATGAGCAGTTCTTC. Protein sequence: CASSAYNEQFF. The chain combines TRBV2 with TRBJ2-1; D remains ambiguous. V shed 4 bases and J shed 4 bases, with 2 bases lying between them. Per the germline V gene, CDR1 is SNHLY and CDR2 is FYNNEI. There are 11 residues in the CDR3.